This passage covers 17 T cell receptor beta chains from one sample sequenced in a study of CD8 T cells in Susac syndrome. Random-hexamer reverse transcription was applied to roughly 0.5 to 1 ug RNA. TCRdb ran MiXCR on the immunoSEQ multiplex PCR reads and lists one entry per CDR3 protein. The sample lists under 150,000 distinct CDR3 sequences, approximately 93% occurring once. The source material was CD8+ T cells from PBMCs. These TCRs come from a human donor in good health.

The table lists this clonotype with a few counts. The chain carries TRBV5-1 and TRBJ2-7, with D uncertain. The CDR3 totals 13 residues. The V end lost 0 bases, the J end lost 3 bases, and 7 bases lay between the germline ends. Germline CDR1 is SGHRS and CDR2 is YFSETQ. CDR3 region: CASSLATDYEQYF. The CDR3 bases are TGCGCCAGCAGCTTGGCCACCGACTACGAGCAGTACTTC.

The CDR3, as DNA: TGTGCCAGCAGTCCCGGACCCTACAATGAGCAGTTCTTC. Encoded protein: CASSPGPYNEQFF. The chain employs TRBV27 and TRBJ2-1, with D hard to call. The CDR3 length is 13 residues. The germline gives CDR1 MNHEY, CDR2 SMNVEV (reference sequence). V lost 5 bases, J lost 2 bases, and 7 bases lay in between.

This rearrangement joins TRBV11-2 to TRBJ2-7, with 9 bases matching TRBD2. The ends lost 4 bases at V and 3 bases at J; junction bases unmatched: 4. This CDR3 is 14 amino acids long. The germline V gene encodes CDR1 SGHAT and CDR2 FQNNGV. The CDR3 here is CASSSGLALYEQYF. The CDR3 coding sequence is TGTGCCAGCAGCTCCGGACTAGCGCTCTACGAGCAGTACTTC.

V usage is TRBV18 and J usage is TRBJ1-5, with no clear D. Trimming left V 6 bases short and J 4 bases short, with 13 bases between. This CDR3 has 14 residues. Germline loops: CDR1 KGHSH, CDR2 LQKENI. CDR3 DNA: TGTGCCAGCTCTTCGGATACAGAGAATCAGCCCCAGCATTTT. Amino acid sequence: CASSSDTENQPQHF.

This chain links TRBV25-1 with TRBJ2-5, with TRBD2 matching 10 bases. The J segment lost 2 bases and the V segment lost 5 bases, leaving 26 bases of the junction unmatched. Germline V CDR1 and CDR2: MGHDK, SYGVNS. CDR3 length: 22 residues. The CDR3 bases are TGTGCCAGCAGTCCCTCTAGTTGGACCCCCCCTTTAACGACTAGCGGGCAAGAGACCCAGTACTTC. It is translated as CASSPSSWTPPLTTSGQETQYF.

V and J are TRBV7-9 and TRBJ2-5; D unclear. This CDR3 region has 12 residues. In germline, CDR1 is SEHNR, CDR2 FQNEAQ (reference sequence). Trimming took 3 bases from V and 5 from J, leaving 7 bases between them. CDR3 protein: CASSFFAETQYF. CDR3 nucleotide sequence: TGTGCCAGCAGCTTTTTCGCGGAGACCCAGTACTTC.

This chain links TRBV12-3 or TRBV12-4 with TRBJ1-4, with a tentative D call TRBD1 (5 bases). The length of the CDR3 is 14 residues. The ends were cut back, 4 bases at V and 7 bases at J, with 13 bases in the middle. Here the CDR3 reads CASSWAGLFEKLFF. CDR3 bases: TGTGCCAGCAGTTGGGCGGGACTGTTTGAAAAACTGTTTTTT.

The J gene is TRBJ1-2, the V gene TRBV4-2; 10 nucleotides match TRBD1. Germline assignment: CDR1 LGHNA and CDR2 YNFKEQ. The CDR3 runs to 15 residues. Germline trimming cut 3 bases from V and 7 bases from J; bases unmatched to any gene: 8. In nucleotides, the CDR3 is TGTGCCAGCAGCCATGATTTCGGACAGGGGGTTGGCTACACCTTC. It is translated as CASSHDFGQGVGYTF.

The rearrangement joins TRBV27 to TRBJ2-7; D not resolved. CDR3 length: 14 amino acids. V was cut by 5 bases and J by 0 bases, with 11 bases left in between. Germline V gene sequence: CDR1 MNHEY, CDR2 SMNVEV (reference sequence). CDR3 amino acids: CASSPFLLSYEQYF. In DNA, the CDR3 is TGTGCCAGCAGTCCCTTCTTGCTCTCCTACGAGCAGTACTTC.

This clonotype showed up just once. The chain has TRBV27 and TRBJ2-7; 9 nucleotides line up with TRBD2. The CDR3 spans 15 residues. Trimming at V came to 4 bases and at J to 3 bases, leaving 7 bases not matched to a gene. Germline V gene sequence: CDR1 MNHEY, CDR2 SMNVEV (reference sequence). CDR3 region: CASSSTSGVLYEQYF. The DNA for the CDR3 is TGTGCCAGCAGTTCGACTAGCGGAGTCCTCTACGAGCAGTACTTC.

The chain uses TRBV29-1 and TRBJ2-1, with TRBD2 as a possible D gene (5 bases). V lost 7 bases to trimming and J lost 0 bases, with 16 bases between them. The CDR3 contains 15 residues. Germline values: CDR1 SQVTM, CDR2 ANQGSEA. CDR3 nucleotide sequence: TGCAGCGCCCGACCGGGATCTAGCTCCTACAATGAGCAGTTCTTC. It encodes CSARPGSSSYNEQFF.

V usage is TRBV4-2 and J usage is TRBJ2-7; 7 bases fit TRBD2. The CDR3 is made up of 14 amino acids. CDR1 and CDR2 (germline): LGHNA, YNFKEQ. After removal of 1 base from V and 5 bases from J, the junction contained 5 bases not matched to a gene. The DNA of the CDR3 is TGTGCCAGCAGCCAAGTCCTAGCGGCAGACGAGCAGTACTTC. This translates into CASSQVLAADEQYF.

V and J are TRBV28 and TRBJ2-2, with a tentative D call TRBD2 (6 bases). Looked up from germline, CDR1 is MDHEN and CDR2 is SYDVKM. Deletions cut 5 bases from V and 0 bases from J, with 13 bases between. The CDR3 sequence is 16 residues long. DNA for the CDR3: TGTGCCAGCAGTCACCCCCGGGACTCGAACACCGGGGAGCTGTTTTTT. Encoded protein: CASSHPRDSNTGELFF. Full variable domain (outside the CDR3, taken from reference TRBV28 and TRBJ2-2): DVKVTQSSRYLVKRTGEKVFLECVQDMDHENMFWYRQDPGLGLRLIYFSYDVKMKEKGDIPEGYSVSREKKERFSLILESASTNQTSMYLCASSHPRDSNTGELFFGEGSRLTVL.

The chain carries TRBV4-3 and TRBJ1-4; D ambiguous. Germline loops: CDR1 LGHNA, CDR2 YSLEER. V was cut by 0 bases and J by 8 bases, with 13 bases left in between. The CDR3 runs 15 residues. CDR3: CASSQDRGGIEKLFF. The CDR3, as DNA: TGCGCCAGCAGCCAAGATCGGGGAGGTATAGAAAAACTGTTTTTT.

In this sample, this clonotype turned up once. The chain uses TRBV27 and TRBJ1-1; TRBD1 might be the D (6 bases). In germline, CDR1 is MNHEY, CDR2 SMNVEV (reference sequence). CDR3 length: 14 residues. Trimming took off 8 bases at V and 5 bases at J, with 18 bases between the two ends. Written as DNA, the CDR3 is TGTGCCAGCCTTCGAAGGGGGGGCGAAACTGAAGCTTTCTTT. Translation gives CASLRRGGETEAFF.

This sequence joins TRBV28 and TRBJ2-6; no clear D. The CDR3 is 12 amino acids. The V gene's germline CDR1 is MDHEN and CDR2 SYDVKM. The V end was cut by 2 bases, the J end by 9 bases, with 5 bases between. Here the CDR3 reads CASSLIGNVLTF. The DNA for the CDR3 is TGTGCCAGCAGTTTAATCGGCAACGTCCTGACTTTC.

The genes are TRBV2 and TRBJ2-2; 12 bases are shared with TRBD1. Looked up from germline, CDR1 is SNHLY and CDR2 is FYNNEI. Germline trimming cut 6 bases from V and 3 bases from J; bases unmatched to any gene: 2. The length of the CDR3 is 15 residues. The CDR3 loop reads CASSGTGGDTGELFF. In nucleotides, the CDR3 is TGTGCCAGCAGCGGGACAGGGGGCGACACCGGGGAGCTGTTTTTT.